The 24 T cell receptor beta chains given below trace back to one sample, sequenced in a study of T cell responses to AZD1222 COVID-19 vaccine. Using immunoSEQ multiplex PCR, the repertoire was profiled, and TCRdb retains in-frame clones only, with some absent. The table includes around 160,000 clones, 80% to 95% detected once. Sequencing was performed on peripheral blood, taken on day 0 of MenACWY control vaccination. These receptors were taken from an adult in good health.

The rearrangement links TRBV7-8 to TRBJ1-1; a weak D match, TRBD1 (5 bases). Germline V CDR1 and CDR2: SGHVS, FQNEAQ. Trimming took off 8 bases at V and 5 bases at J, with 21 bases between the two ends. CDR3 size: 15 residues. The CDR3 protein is CASAAGSRVWTEAFF. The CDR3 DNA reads TGTGCCAGCGCCGCGGGGAGCAGGGTTTGGACTGAAGCTTTCTTT.

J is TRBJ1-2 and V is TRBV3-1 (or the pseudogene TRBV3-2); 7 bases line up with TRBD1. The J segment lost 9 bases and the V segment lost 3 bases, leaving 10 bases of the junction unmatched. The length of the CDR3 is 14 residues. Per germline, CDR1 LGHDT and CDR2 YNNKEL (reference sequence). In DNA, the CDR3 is TGTGCCAGCAGCCATGCCGTCAGGGGGGGGAGCTACACCTTC. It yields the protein CASSHAVRGGSYTF.

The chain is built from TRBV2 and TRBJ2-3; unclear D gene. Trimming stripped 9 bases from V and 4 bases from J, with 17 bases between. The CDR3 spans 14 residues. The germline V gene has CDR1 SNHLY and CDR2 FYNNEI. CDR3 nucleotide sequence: TGTGCCAGTGAGGATAGGATAGAGGCAGATACGCAGTATTTT. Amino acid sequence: CASEDRIEADTQYF.

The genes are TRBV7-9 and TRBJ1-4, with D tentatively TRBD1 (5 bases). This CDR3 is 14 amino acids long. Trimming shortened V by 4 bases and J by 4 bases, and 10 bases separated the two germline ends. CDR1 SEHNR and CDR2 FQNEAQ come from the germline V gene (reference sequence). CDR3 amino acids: CASSSGTDNEKLFF. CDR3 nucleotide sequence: TGTGCCAGCAGCTCAGGGACGGATAATGAAAAACTGTTTTTT.

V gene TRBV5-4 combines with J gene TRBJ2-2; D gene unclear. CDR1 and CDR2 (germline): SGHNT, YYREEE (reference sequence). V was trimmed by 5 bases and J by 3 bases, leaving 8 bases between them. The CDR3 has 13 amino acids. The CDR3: CASRDADTGELFF. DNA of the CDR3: TGTGCCAGCAGGGACGCCGACACCGGGGAGCTGTTTTTT. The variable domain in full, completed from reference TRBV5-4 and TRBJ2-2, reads ETGVTQSPTHLIKTRGQQVTLRCSSQSGHNTVSWYQQALGQGPQFIFQYYREEENGRGNFPPRFSGLQFPNYSSELNVNALELDDSALYLCASRDADTGELFFGEGSRLTVL.

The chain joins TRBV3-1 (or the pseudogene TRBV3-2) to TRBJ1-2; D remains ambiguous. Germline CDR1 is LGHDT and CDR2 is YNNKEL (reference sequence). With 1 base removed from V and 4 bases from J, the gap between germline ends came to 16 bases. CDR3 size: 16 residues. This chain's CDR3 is CASSQGRAVATYGYTF. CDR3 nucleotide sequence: TGTGCCAGCAGCCAAGGTAGGGCAGTAGCTACCTATGGCTACACCTTC.

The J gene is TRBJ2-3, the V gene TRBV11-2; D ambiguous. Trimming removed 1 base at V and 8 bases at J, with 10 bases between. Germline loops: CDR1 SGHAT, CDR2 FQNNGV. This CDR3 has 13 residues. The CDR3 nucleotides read TGTGCCAGCAGCTTAGCAAGGGCTGGTACGCAGTATTTT. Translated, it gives CASSLARAGTQYF.

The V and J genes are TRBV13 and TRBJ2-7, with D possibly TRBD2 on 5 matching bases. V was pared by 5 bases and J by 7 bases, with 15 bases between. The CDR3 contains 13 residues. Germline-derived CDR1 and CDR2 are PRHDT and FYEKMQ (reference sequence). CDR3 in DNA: TGTGCCAGCAGCCTAGACTATACTGCGGAGCAGTACTTC. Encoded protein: CASSLDYTAEQYF.

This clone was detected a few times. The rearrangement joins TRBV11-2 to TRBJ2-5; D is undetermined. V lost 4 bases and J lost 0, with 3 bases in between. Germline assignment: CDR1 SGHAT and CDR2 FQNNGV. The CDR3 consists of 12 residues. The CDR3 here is CASSSYQETQYF. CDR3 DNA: TGTGCCAGCAGCTCGTACCAAGAGACCCAGTACTTC.

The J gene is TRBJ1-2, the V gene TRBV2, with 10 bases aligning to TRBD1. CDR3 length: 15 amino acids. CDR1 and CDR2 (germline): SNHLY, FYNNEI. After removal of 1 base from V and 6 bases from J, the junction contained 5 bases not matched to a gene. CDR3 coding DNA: TGTGCCAGCAGTGAAGGACCCGGGACAGGGGATGGCTACACCTTC. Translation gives CASSEGPGTGDGYTF.

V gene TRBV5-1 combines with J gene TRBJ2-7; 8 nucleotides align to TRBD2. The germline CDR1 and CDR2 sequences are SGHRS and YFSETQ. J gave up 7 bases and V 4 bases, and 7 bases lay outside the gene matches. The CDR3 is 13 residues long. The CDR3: CASSGPGLGEQYF. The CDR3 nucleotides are TGCGCCAGCAGCGGACCGGGACTAGGTGAGCAGTACTTC.

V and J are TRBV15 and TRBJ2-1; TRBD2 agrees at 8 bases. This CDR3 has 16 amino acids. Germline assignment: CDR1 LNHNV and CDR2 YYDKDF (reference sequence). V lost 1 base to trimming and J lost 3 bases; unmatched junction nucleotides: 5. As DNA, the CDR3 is TGTGCCACCAGCAGAGGGAATCTAGCGGGCTACAATGAGCAGTTCTTC. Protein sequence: CATSRGNLAGYNEQFF.

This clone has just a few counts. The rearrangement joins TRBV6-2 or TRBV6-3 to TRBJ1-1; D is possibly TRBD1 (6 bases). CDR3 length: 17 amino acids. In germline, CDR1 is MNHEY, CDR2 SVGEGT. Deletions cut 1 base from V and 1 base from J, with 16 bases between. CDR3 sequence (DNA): TGTGCCAGCAGTTACTTCTCCAGGACAGCTAGGAACACTGAAGCTTTCTTT. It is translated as CASSYFSRTARNTEAFF.

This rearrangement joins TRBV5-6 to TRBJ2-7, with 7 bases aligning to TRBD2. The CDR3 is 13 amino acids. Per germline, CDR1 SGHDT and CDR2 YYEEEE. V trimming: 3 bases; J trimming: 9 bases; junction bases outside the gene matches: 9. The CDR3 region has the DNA TGTGCCAGCAGCTGGGGGAGGGAGCTCGCGCAGTACTTC. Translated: CASSWGRELAQYF.

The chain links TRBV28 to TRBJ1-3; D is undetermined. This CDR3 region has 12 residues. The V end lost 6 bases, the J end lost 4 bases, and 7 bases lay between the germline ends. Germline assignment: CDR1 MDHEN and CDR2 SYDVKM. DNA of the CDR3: TGTGCCAGCAGGGTAGTCGGAAACACCATATATTTT. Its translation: CASRVVGNTIYF.

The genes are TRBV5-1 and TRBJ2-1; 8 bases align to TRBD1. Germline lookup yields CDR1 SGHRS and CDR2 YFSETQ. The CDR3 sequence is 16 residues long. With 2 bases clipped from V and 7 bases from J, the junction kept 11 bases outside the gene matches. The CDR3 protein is CASSLGMTGAFNEQFF. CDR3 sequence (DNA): TGCGCCAGCAGCTTAGGGATGACAGGGGCCTTTAATGAGCAGTTCTTC.

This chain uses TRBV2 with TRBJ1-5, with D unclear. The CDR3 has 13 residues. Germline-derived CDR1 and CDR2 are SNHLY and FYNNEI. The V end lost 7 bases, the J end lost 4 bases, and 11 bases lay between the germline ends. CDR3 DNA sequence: TGTGCCAGCAACCTCAGGAGGAATCAGCCCCAGCATTTT. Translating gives CASNLRRNQPQHF.

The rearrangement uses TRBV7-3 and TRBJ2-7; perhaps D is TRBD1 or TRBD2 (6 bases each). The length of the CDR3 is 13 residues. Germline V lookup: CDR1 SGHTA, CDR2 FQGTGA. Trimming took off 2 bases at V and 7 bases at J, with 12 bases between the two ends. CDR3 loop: CASSLGGPGEQYF. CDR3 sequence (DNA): TGTGCCAGCAGCTTAGGGGGGCCCGGAGAGCAGTACTTC.

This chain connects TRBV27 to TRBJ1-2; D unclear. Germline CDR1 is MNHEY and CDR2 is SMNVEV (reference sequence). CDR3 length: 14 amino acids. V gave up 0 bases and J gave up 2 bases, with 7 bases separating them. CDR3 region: CASSLSTGNYGYTF. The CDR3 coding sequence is TGTGCCAGCAGTTTATCGACGGGGAACTATGGCTACACCTTC.

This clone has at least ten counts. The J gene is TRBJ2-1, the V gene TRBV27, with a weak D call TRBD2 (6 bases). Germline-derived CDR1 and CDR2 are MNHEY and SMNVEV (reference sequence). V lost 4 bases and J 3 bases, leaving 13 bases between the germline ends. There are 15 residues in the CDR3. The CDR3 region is CASSSGTAHYNEQFF. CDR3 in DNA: TGTGCCAGCAGTTCCGGGACTGCCCACTACAATGAGCAGTTCTTC.

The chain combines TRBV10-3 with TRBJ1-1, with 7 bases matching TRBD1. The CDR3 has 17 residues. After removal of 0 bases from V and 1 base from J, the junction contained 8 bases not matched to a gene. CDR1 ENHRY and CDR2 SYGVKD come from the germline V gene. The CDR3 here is CAISESREDRSNTEAFF. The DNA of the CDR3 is TGTGCCATCAGTGAGTCGAGAGAGGACAGGTCGAACACTGAAGCTTTCTTT.

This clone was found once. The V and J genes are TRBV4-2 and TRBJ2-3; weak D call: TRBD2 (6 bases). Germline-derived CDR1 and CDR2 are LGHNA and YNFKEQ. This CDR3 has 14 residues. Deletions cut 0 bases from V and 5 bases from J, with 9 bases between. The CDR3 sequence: CASSQDRLVDTQYF. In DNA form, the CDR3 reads TGTGCCAGCAGCCAAGACAGACTAGTAGATACGCAGTATTTT.

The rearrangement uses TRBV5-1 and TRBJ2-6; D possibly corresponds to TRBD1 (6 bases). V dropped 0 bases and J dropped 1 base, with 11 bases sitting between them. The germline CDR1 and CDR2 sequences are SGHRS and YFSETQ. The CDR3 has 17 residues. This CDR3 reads CASSLGQARSGANVLTF. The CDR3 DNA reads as TGCGCCAGCAGCTTGGGACAGGCGAGGTCTGGGGCCAACGTCCTGACTTTC.

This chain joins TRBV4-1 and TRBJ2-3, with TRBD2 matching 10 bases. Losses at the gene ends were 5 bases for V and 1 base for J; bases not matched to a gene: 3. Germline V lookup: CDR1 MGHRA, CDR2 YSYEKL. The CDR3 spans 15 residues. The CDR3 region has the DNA TGCGCCAGCAGCTTTACTAGCGGGGGCACAGATACGCAGTATTTT. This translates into CASSFTSGGTDTQYF.